The 25 T cell receptor beta chains listed next were all sequenced from one sample in a study of sequential checkpoint blockade in melanoma. Treatment denoted: randomized to nivolumab then ipilimumab (arm A) or the reverse (arm B). Using immunoSEQ multiplex PCR, the repertoire was profiled, and TCRdb retains in-frame clones only, with some absent. This table holds tens of thousands of clones, roughly 84% found once. This specimen was CD8+ T cells sorted from blood (inferred from file names), taken from a patient given nivolumab and ipilimumab in sequence. The receptors stem from a human donor with melanoma.

This chain uses TRBV28 with TRBJ1-1, with D perhaps TRBD1 (5 bases). CDR3 size: 15 residues. The V gene lost 3 bases and the J gene lost 1 base, with 12 bases spanning the gap. CDR1 and CDR2 (germline): MDHEN, SYDVKM. The CDR3 here is CASSLGWRGNTEAFF. CDR3 coding DNA: TGTGCCAGCAGTTTGGGGTGGAGGGGGAACACTGAAGCTTTCTTT.

This chain links TRBV5-6 with TRBJ2-4; no clear D. Between the trimmed V and J ends, which lost 0 bases and 1 base, there was a span of 8 bases. The germline CDR1 and CDR2 sequences are SGHDT and YYEEEE. The CDR3 contains 15 residues. The CDR3 sequence is CASSLAALAKNIQYF. The CDR3 bases are TGTGCCAGCAGCTTGGCCGCGCTGGCCAAAAACATTCAGTACTTC.

This clone was counted only a few times. The rearrangement links TRBV19 to TRBJ1-1; no definite D call. Germline V gives CDR1 LNHDA, CDR2 SQIVND (reference sequence). This CDR3 spans 12 amino acids. V lost 4 bases to trimming and J lost 1 base, with 4 bases between them. CDR3 DNA: TGTGCCAGTAGTACGGGGAACACTGAAGCTTTCTTT. This encodes CASSTGNTEAFF.

The V and J genes are TRBV28 and TRBJ1-5; 9 positions match TRBD1. The CDR3 loop spans 14 amino acids. Germline V gene data show CDR1 as MDHEN and CDR2 as SYDVKM. The J segment lost 5 bases and the V segment lost 4 bases, leaving 3 bases of the junction unmatched. Here the CDR3 DNA reads TGTGCCAGCAGTTACAGGGGGCCCGATCAGCCCCAGCATTTT. This encodes CASSYRGPDQPQHF.

The gene calls are TRBV2 and TRBJ2-7; tentative D call: TRBD2 (6 bases). Trimming pared 3 bases from V and 5 bases from J, leaving 17 bases between. This CDR3 contains 15 residues. Germline V gene lookup returns CDR1 SNHLY and CDR2 FYNNEI. The CDR3 DNA follows: TGTGCCAGCAGTGAGGTAGCGGACCGGAACGACGAGCAGTACTTC. This sequence encodes CASSEVADRNDEQYF.

The chain employs TRBV5-6 and TRBJ2-5; D gene ambiguous. V lost 1 base and J lost 5, with 9 bases in between. The CDR3 loop spans 13 amino acids. Germline V gene sequence: CDR1 SGHDT, CDR2 YYEEEE. CDR3 sequence (DNA): TGTGCCAGCAGCTTGTTATTAGTGGAGACCCAGTACTTC. Amino acid sequence: CASSLLLVETQYF. The entire variable domain, with the rest obtained from reference TRBV5-6 and TRBJ2-5, is as follows: DAGVTQSPTHLIKTRGQQVTLRCSPKSGHDTVSWYQQALGQGPQFIFQYYEEEERQRGNFPDRFSGHQFPNYSSELNVNALLLGDSALYLCASSLLLVETQYFGPGTRLLVL.

This clone was recorded many times. The rearrangement joins TRBV6-5 to TRBJ1-1; possible D gene TRBD1, 5 bases. Germline V gene sequence: CDR1 MNHEY, CDR2 SVGAGI. V lost 6 bases and J lost 4, with 12 bases in between. CDR3 length: 13 residues. The CDR3 loop reads CASRLRGGTEAFF. The CDR3 nucleotides read TGTGCCAGCAGGCTCCGCGGGGGCACTGAAGCTTTCTTT.

CDR3 nucleotides: TGTGCCAGCTCACCGCCCGGGACAGGGGCCGCAACTAATGAAAAACTGTTTTTT. This gives the protein CASSPPGTGAATNEKLFF. V and J are TRBV18 and TRBJ1-4, with 10 bases aligning to TRBD1. CDR1 KGHSH and CDR2 LQKENI come from the germline V gene. CDR3 length equals 18 residues. Trimming took 3 bases from V and 0 from J; bases not matched to a gene: 7.

This chain links TRBV19 with TRBJ1-5; D unresolved. The CDR3 totals 14 residues. V lost 11 bases and J lost 0, with 14 bases in between. The germline gives CDR1 LNHDA, CDR2 SQIVND (reference sequence). The CDR3 DNA follows: TGTGCCGTAGGAGGCGGCCATAGCAATCAGCCCCAGCATTTT. Protein product: CAVGGGHSNQPQHF.

The chain combines TRBV19 with TRBJ1-2; D is possibly TRBD1 (6 bases). V was pared by 9 bases and J by 0 bases, with 17 bases between. Germline assignment: CDR1 LNHDA and CDR2 SQIVND (reference sequence). This CDR3 contains 15 residues. CDR3 amino acids: CASSRRDTPNYGYTF. CDR3 coding DNA: TGTGCCAGCTCCCGCCGGGACACACCTAACTATGGCTACACCTTC.

This clone was detected only once. This chain joins TRBV6-5 and TRBJ1-5, with unresolved D. In germline, CDR1 is MNHEY, CDR2 SVGAGI. V was pared by 6 bases and J by 0 bases, with 6 bases between. CDR3 length equals 13 residues. DNA for the CDR3: TGTGCCAGCAGCGGGAGTAGCAATCAGCCCCAGCATTTT. Its protein is CASSGSSNQPQHF.

The chain carries TRBV7-9 and TRBJ2-3; TRBD2 matches 8 bases. Germline V gene sequence: CDR1 SEHNR, CDR2 FQNEAQ (reference sequence). The junction had 8 bases not matched to a gene; V was cut back by 4 bases and J by 5 bases. The CDR3 is 15 amino acids. The CDR3 spells CASSSWAGGIDTQYF. CDR3 in DNA: TGTGCCAGCAGCTCCTGGGCGGGAGGTATAGATACGCAGTATTTT.

The chain links TRBV2 to TRBJ1-3, with D unresolved. With 2 bases removed from V and 2 bases from J, the gap between germline ends came to 10 bases. The CDR3 sequence is 15 residues long. Germline V lookup: CDR1 SNHLY, CDR2 FYNNEI. Written as DNA, the CDR3 is TGTGCCAGCAGTGAAATGGCACAAACTGGAAACACCATATATTTT. As protein: CASSEMAQTGNTIYF.

The chain recombines TRBV29-1 with TRBJ2-1; TRBD2 might be the D (6 bases). The germline V gene encodes CDR1 SQVTM and CDR2 ANQGSEA. V was clipped by 3 bases and J by 13 bases, with 16 bases between them. This CDR3 has 12 amino acids. The CDR3 sequence is CSVEGIGGYQFF. The CDR3 bases are TGCAGCGTTGAGGGAATCGGGGGATACCAGTTCTTC.

The chain uses TRBV5-1 and TRBJ1-2, with 10 bases aligning to TRBD1. CDR1 is SGHRS, CDR2 YFSETQ, per germline. The CDR3 consists of 15 residues. V dropped 0 bases and J dropped 8; count of bases not matched to a gene: 7. The CDR3 spells CASSLDPWTGGGYTF. CDR3 nucleotide sequence: TGCGCCAGCAGCTTGGATCCTTGGACAGGGGGAGGCTACACCTTC.

The J gene is TRBJ1-3, the V gene TRBV6-6; 7 nucleotides align to TRBD1. Germline CDR1 is MNHNY and CDR2 is SVGAGI (reference sequence). The CDR3 length is 16 residues. The ends lost 2 bases at V and 0 bases at J; junction bases unmatched: 4. Written as DNA, the CDR3 is TGTGCCAGCAGTTACGCGGACAGGAGCTCTGGAAACACCATATATTTT. It codes for CASSYADRSSGNTIYF.

The V call is TRBV27, the J call TRBJ2-7, with D possibly TRBD1 on 5 matching bases. V was trimmed by 6 bases and J by 3 bases, leaving 12 bases between them. This CDR3 is built from 13 residues. Germline values: CDR1 MNHEY, CDR2 SMNVEV (reference sequence). CDR3 bases: TGTGCCAGCAGCCAAGCCAGGGACTACGAGCAGTACGTC. The encoded protein is CASSQARDYEQYV.

The sample holds one count of this clone. The CDR3 sequence: CASSFSGTPPIRGYTF. The CDR3 region has the DNA TGTGCCAGCAGTTTCTCCGGGACACCCCCTATTCGGGGCTACACCTTC. The chain uses TRBV27 and TRBJ1-2; D may be TRBD1 (6 bases). Trimming shortened V by 3 bases and J by 8 bases, and 22 bases separated the two germline ends. The CDR3 runs 16 residues. Germline-derived CDR1 and CDR2 are MNHEY and SMNVEV (reference sequence).

The V and J genes are TRBV4-2 and TRBJ2-7, with TRBD2 matching 14 bases. The CDR3 sequence is 15 residues long. V lost 3 bases to trimming and J lost 3 bases; unmatched junction nucleotides: 1. Germline CDR1 reads LGHNA; CDR2 reads YNFKEQ. CDR3: CASSHGTSGSYEQYF. In DNA form, the CDR3 reads TGTGCCAGCAGCCACGGGACTAGCGGGAGCTACGAGCAGTACTTC.

The chain joins TRBV6-1 to TRBJ1-5, with unresolved D. Trimming pared 3 bases from V and 7 bases from J, leaving 10 bases between. Germline V gives CDR1 MNHNS, CDR2 SASEGT. CDR3 length equals 13 residues. CDR3 sequence reads: CASSEWVGQPQHF. DNA for the CDR3: TGTGCCAGCAGTGAGTGGGTCGGGCAGCCCCAGCATTTT.

This chain connects TRBV7-2 to TRBJ2-4, with 7 bases identical to TRBD2. CDR1 and CDR2 from the germline V gene are SGHTA and FQGNSA. CDR3 length: 16 amino acids. The V and J ends lost 5 bases and 1 base, in that order; junction bases with no gene match: 8. CDR3 DNA sequence: TGTGCCAGCAGCCCACTAGCGTGGGGCGCCAAAAACATTCAGTACTTC. Translation: CASSPLAWGAKNIQYF.

The V and J genes are TRBV5-1 and TRBJ2-7; 12 bases are shared with TRBD2. Germline CDR1 is SGHRS and CDR2 is YFSETQ. This CDR3 spans 17 amino acids. V gave up 5 bases and J gave up 0 bases; unmatched junction bases: 9. DNA for the CDR3: TGCGCCAGCAGTCTCGGACTAGCGGGATGGGACTCCTACGAGCAGTACTTC. This sequence encodes CASSLGLAGWDSYEQYF.

The count of this clone is one. The chain links TRBV10-2 to TRBJ2-1; 10 bases match TRBD2. The CDR3 spans 14 residues. CDR1 is WSHSY, CDR2 SAAADI, per germline. The J segment lost 8 bases and the V segment lost 4 bases, leaving 5 bases of the junction unmatched. The CDR3, as DNA: TGCGCCAGCAGTGTAGCGGGAGGTGCCGATGAGCAGTTCTTC. Protein product: CASSVAGGADEQFF.

In its sample, this clone was seen a few times. The rearrangement joins TRBV19 to TRBJ1-4; TRBD1 aligns across 10 bases. V gave up 0 bases and J gave up 8 bases; unmatched junction bases: 6. Germline CDR1 and CDR2: LNHDA and SQIVND (reference sequence). The CDR3 sequence is 16 residues long. CDR3 bases: TGTGCCAGTAGTATAGAGCCGGGACAGGGGCGCGAAAAACTGTTTTTT. This gives the protein CASSIEPGQGREKLFF.

This clone was recorded a few times. CDR3 DNA sequence: TGTGCCAGCAGGGGAGCAGCTGAAGCTTTCTTT. Protein sequence: CASRGAAEAFF. The chain carries TRBV16 and TRBJ1-1; D not resolved. CDR3 length: 11 residues. Trimming shortened V by 6 bases and J by 6 bases, and 8 bases separated the two germline ends. CDR1 is KGHSY, CDR2 FQNENV, per germline.